These 7 T cell receptor beta chains came from one sample sequenced in a study of beta chain features in type 1 diabetes. As every portion of the isolated RNA was reverse transcribed, the sequencing read expressed TCRB transcripts. This table comes from immunoSEQ multiplex PCR, and its TCRdb copy is limited to in-frame clones, with some not included. The sample shows more than 85,000 clones, about 40% of them seen only once. Sequencing was carried out using stem cell memory CD4+ T cells from blood. These receptors were obtained from a young woman in good health.

The chain carries TRBV29-1 and TRBJ2-7; D unclear. The V and J ends lost 6 bases and 2 bases respectively, with 8 bases between them. The CDR3 runs 11 residues. CDR1 and CDR2 from the germline V gene are SQVTM and ANQGSEA. CDR3 amino acids: CSVRHTYEQYF. The CDR3 nucleotides read TGCAGCGTGCGACACACCTACGAGCAGTACTTC.

The chain links TRBV5-1 to TRBJ2-1; 9 bases match TRBD2. The junction had 12 bases not matched to a gene; V was cut back by 5 bases and J by 9 bases. The length of the CDR3 is 15 residues. From germline, CDR1 is SGHRS and CDR2 YFSETQ. In nucleotides, the CDR3 is TGCGCCAGCAGTGGGGCGGGAGGGCCTCGTAGTGAGCAGTTCTTC. This sequence encodes CASSGAGGPRSEQFF.

The rearrangement links TRBV25-1 to TRBJ1-6; D gene uncertain. Deletions cut 2 bases from V and 9 bases from J, with 11 bases between. Germline V gene data show CDR1 as MGHDK and CDR2 as SYGVNS. The CDR3 consists of 14 residues. This CDR3 reads CASSEIPQISPLHF. The CDR3 coding sequence is TGTGCCAGCAGTGAAATCCCCCAGATTTCACCCCTCCACTTT. The variable domain in full, with the rest retrieved from reference TRBV25-1 and TRBJ1-6, is EADIYQTPRYLVIGTGKKITLECSQTMGHDKMYWYQQDPGMELHLIHYSYGVNSTEKGDLSSESTVSRIRTEHFPLTLESARPSHTSQYLCASSEIPQISPLHFGNGTRLTVT.

V usage is TRBV7-3 and J usage is TRBJ2-7, with D perhaps TRBD1 (5 bases). The germline V gene encodes CDR1 SGHTA and CDR2 FQGTGA. V was clipped by 4 bases and J by 2 bases, with 18 bases between them. CDR3 length equals 16 residues. The CDR3 DNA is TGTGCCAGCAGCTCTCCGGCAGGGAAGAGAACCTACGAGCAGTACTTC. It encodes CASSSPAGKRTYEQYF.

For the CDR3, the DNA is TGTGCCAGCAGCCGTAGGGACAGGGGTCGTACTGAAGCTTTCTTT. The encoded protein is CASSRRDRGRTEAFF. The chain is built from TRBV5-4 and TRBJ1-1, with TRBD1 matching 10 bases. This CDR3 is 15 amino acids long. V dropped 4 bases and J dropped 5; count of bases not matched to a gene: 8. From germline, CDR1 is SGHNT and CDR2 YYREEE (reference sequence).

This clone turned up a few times. The chain employs TRBV5-1 and TRBJ1-2; the match to TRBD1 covers 7 bases. The V segment lost 4 bases and the J segment 0 bases; nucleotides outside the gene matches: 6. Germline V gene lookup returns CDR1 SGHRS and CDR2 YFSETQ. This CDR3 spans 15 amino acids. Here the CDR3 DNA reads TGCGCCAGCAGCGGAGGGACAGCCGCTAACTATGGCTACACCTTC. Amino acid sequence: CASSGGTAANYGYTF.

V and J are TRBV30 and TRBJ2-3, with 7 bases aligning to TRBD2. The CDR3 is 13 residues long. The ends lost 2 bases at V and 8 bases at J; junction bases unmatched: 7. CDR1 and CDR2 from the germline V gene are GTSNPN and SVGIG (reference sequence). The CDR3 loop is CAWSLSGGGTQYF. Here the CDR3 DNA reads TGTGCCTGGAGTCTCTCTGGGGGGGGTACGCAGTATTTT.